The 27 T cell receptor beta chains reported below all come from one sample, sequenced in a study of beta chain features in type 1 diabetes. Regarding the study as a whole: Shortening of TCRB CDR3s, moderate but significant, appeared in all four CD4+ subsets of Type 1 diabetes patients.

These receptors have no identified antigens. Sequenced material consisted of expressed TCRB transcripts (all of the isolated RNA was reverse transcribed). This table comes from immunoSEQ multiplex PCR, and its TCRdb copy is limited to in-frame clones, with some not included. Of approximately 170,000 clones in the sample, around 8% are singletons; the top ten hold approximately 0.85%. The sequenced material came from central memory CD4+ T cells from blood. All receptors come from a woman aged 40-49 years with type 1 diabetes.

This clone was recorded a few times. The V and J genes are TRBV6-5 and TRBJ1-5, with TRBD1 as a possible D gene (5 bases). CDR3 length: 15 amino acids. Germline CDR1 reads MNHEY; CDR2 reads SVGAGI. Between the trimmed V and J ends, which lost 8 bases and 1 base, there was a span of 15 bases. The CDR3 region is CASGAGSGSNQPQHF. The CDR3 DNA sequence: TGTGCCAGCGGGGCGGGGAGTGGAAGCAATCAGCCCCAGCATTTT.

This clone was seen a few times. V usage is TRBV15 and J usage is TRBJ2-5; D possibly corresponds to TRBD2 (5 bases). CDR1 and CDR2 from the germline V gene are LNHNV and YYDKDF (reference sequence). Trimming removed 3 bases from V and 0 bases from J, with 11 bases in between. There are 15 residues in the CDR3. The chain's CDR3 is CATSSSEEYQETQYF. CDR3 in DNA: TGTGCCACCAGCAGTAGCGAAGAGTACCAAGAGACCCAGTACTTC.

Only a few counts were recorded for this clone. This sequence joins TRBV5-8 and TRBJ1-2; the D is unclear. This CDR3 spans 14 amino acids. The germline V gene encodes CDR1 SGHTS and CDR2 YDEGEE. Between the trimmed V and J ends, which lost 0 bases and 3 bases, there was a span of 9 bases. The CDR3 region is CASSLGREHYGYTF. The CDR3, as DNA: TGTGCCAGCAGCTTGGGGAGGGAGCACTATGGCTACACCTTC.

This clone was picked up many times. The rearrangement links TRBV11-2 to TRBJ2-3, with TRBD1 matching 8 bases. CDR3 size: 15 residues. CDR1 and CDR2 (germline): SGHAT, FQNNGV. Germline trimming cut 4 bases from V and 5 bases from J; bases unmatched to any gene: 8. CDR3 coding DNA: TGTGCCAGCAGCTCCTGGACAGGGTTTATAGATACGCAGTATTTT. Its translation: CASSSWTGFIDTQYF.

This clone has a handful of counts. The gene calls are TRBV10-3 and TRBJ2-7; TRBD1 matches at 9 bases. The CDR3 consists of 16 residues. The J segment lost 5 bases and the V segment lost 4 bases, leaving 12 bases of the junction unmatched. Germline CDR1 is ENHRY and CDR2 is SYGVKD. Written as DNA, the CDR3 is TGTGCCATCAGTGCTAGTCCCGGGACAGGGTTTCACGAGCAGTACTTC. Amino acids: CAISASPGTGFHEQYF.

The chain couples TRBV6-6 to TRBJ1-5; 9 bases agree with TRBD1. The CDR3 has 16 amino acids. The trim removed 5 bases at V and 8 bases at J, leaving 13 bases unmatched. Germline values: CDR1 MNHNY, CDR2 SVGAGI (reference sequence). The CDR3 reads CASSPRTGADEEPQHF. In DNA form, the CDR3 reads TGTGCCAGCAGTCCAAGGACAGGGGCGGATGAAGAGCCCCAGCATTTT.

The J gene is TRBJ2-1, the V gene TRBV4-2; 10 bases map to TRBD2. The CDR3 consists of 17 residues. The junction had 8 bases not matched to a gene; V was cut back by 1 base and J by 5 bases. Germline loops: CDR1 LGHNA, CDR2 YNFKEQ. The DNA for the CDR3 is TGTGCCAGCAGCCAAGGGAAGACTAGCGGGTTAGACAATGAGCAGTTCTTC. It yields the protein CASSQGKTSGLDNEQFF.

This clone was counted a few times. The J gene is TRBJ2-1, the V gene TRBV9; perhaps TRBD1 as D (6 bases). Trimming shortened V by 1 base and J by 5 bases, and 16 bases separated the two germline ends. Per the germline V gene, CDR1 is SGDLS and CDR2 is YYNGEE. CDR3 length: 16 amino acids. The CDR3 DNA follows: TGTGCCAGCAGCGTATCGGTGCGTGGGGACAACAATGAGCAGTTCTTC. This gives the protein CASSVSVRGDNNEQFF.

CDR3 bases: TGTGCCAGCAGCTCCTCGCGGGTGGGGAATCAGCCCCAGCATTTT. This sequence encodes CASSSSRVGNQPQHF. The chain uses TRBV7-8 and TRBJ1-5; D not certain. The V end was cut by 4 bases, the J end by 4 bases, with 14 bases between. The CDR3 runs to 15 residues. The germline CDR1 and CDR2 sequences are SGHVS and FQNEAQ.

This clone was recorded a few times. For the CDR3, the DNA is TGTGCCAGCATGAGGGGGTACCAAGAGACCCAGTACTTC. Residues: CASMRGYQETQYF. This rearrangement joins TRBV7-9 to TRBJ2-5; perhaps TRBD1 as D (6 bases). V gave up 7 bases and J gave up 0 bases, with 9 bases separating them. In germline, CDR1 is SEHNR, CDR2 FQNEAQ (reference sequence). This CDR3 is built from 13 residues.

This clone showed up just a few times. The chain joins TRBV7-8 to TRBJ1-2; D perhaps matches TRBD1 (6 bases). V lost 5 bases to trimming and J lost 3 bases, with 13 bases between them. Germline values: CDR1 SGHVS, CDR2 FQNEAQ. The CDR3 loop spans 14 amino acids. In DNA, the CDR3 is TGTGCCAGCAGCCTATCGGCAGGGGACTATGGCTACACCTTC. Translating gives CASSLSAGDYGYTF. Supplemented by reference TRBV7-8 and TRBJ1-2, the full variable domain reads GAGVSQSPRYKVAKRGQDVALRCDPISGHVSLFWYQQALGQGPEFLTYFQNEAQLDKSGLPSDRFFAERPEGSVSTLKIQRTQQEDSAVYLCASSLSAGDYGYTFGSGTRLTVV.

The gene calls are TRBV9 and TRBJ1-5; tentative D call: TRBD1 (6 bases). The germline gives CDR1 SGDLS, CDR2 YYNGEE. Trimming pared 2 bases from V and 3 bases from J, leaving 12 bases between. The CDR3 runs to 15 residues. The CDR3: CASSVGRGYNQPQHF. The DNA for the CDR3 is TGTGCCAGCAGCGTCGGCAGGGGCTACAATCAGCCCCAGCATTTT.

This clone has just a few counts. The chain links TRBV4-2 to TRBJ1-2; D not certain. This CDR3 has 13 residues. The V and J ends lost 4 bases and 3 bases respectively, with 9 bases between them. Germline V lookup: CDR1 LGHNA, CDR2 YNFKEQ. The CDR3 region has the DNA TGTGCCAGCAGCCCTCAGGAAGACTATGGCTACACCTTC. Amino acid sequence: CASSPQEDYGYTF.

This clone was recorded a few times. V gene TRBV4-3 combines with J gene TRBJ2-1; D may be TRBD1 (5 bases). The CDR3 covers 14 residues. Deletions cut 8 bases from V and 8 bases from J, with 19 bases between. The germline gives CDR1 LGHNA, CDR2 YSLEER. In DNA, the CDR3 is TGCGCCAGCTCGCCCGGACAAAGGGTCCATGAGCAGTTCTTC. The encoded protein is CASSPGQRVHEQFF.

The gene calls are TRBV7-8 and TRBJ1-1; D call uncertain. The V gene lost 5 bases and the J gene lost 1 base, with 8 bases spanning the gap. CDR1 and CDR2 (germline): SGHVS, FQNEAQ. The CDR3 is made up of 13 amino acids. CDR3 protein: CASSLPRNTEAFF. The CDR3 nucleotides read TGTGCCAGCAGCCTCCCGCGGAACACTGAAGCTTTCTTT.

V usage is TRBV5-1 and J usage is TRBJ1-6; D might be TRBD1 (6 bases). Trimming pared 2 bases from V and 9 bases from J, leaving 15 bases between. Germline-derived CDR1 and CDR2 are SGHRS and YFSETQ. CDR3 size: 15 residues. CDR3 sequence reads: CASSLYTGFGSPLHF. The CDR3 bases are TGCGCCAGCAGCTTATATACAGGGTTTGGTTCACCCCTCCACTTT. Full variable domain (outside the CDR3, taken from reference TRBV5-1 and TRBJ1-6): KAGVTQTPRYLIKTRGQQVTLSCSPISGHRSVSWYQQTPGQGLQFLFEYFSETQRNKGNFPGRFSGRQFSNSRSEMNVSTLELGDSALYLCASSLYTGFGSPLHFGNGTRLTVT.

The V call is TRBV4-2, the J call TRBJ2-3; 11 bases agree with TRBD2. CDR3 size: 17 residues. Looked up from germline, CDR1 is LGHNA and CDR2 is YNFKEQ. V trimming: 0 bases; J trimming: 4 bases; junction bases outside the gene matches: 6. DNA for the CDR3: TGTGCCAGCAGCCAAGAGACTAGCGGGATCAAGGCAGATACGCAGTATTTT. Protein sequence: CASSQETSGIKADTQYF.

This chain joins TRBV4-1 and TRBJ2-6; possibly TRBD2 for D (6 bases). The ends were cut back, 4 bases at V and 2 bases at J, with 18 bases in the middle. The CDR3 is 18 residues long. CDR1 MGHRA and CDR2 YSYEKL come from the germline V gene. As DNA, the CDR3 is TGCGCCAGCAGCCGCCGGGAGACGCAGAACCCTGGGGCCAACGTCCTGACTTTC. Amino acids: CASSRRETQNPGANVLTF.

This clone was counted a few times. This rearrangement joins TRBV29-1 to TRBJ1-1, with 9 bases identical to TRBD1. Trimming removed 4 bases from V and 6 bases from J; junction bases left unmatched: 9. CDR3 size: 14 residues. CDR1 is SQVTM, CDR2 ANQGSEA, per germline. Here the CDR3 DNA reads TGCAGCGTTGGGAGTCAGGGACAGGGTTCTGAAGCTTTCTTT. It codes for CSVGSQGQGSEAFF.

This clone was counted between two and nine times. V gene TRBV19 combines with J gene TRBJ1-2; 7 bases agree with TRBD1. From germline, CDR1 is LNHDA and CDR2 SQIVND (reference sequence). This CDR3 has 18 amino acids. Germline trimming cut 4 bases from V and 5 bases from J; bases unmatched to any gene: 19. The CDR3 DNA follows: TGTGCCAGTAGTACCAGGGGGACAGCCTCCACTCCGAGGTATGGCTACACCTTC. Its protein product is CASSTRGTASTPRYGYTF.

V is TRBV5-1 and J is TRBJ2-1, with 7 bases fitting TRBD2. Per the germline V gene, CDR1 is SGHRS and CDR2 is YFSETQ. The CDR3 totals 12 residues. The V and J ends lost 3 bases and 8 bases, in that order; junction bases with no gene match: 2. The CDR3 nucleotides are TGCGCCAGCAGCTGGGGGGGAGATGAGCAGTTCTTC. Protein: CASSWGGDEQFF.

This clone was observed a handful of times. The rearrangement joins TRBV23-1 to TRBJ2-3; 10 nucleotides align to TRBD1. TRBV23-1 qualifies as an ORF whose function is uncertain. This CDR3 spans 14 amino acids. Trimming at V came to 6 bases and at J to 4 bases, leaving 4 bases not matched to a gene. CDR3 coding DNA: TGCGCCAGCAGACGGGACAGGGGATCAGATACGCAGTATTTT. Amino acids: CASRRDRGSDTQYF.

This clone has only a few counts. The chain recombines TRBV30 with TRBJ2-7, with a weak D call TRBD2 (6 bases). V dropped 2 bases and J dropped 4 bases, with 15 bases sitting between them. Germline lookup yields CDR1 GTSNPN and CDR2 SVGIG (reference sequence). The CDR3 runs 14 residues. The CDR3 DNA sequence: TGTGCCTGGAGTTCCCCCGGGAGTGGTTACGAGCAGTACTTC. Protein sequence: CAWSSPGSGYEQYF.

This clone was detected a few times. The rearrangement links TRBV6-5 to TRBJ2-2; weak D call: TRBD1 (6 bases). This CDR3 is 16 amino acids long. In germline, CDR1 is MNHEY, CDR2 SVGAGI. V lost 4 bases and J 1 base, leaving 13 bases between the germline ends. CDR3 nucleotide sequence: TGTGCCAGCAGTTTCCGTTTAGGGGGGAACACCGGGGAGCTGTTTTTT. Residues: CASSFRLGGNTGELFF.

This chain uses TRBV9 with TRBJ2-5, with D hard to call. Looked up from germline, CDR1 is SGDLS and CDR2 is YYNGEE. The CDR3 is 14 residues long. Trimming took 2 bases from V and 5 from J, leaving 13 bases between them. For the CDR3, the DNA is TGTGCCAGCAGCGTGAGTGGGCCTCGGGAGACCCAGTACTTC. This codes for CASSVSGPRETQYF.

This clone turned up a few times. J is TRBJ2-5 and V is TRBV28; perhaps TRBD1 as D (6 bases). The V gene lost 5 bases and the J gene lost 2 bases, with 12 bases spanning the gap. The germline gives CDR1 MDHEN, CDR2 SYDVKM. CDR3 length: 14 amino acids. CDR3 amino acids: CASSRTQGQETQYF. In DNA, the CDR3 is TGTGCCAGCAGTAGGACTCAGGGGCAAGAGACCCAGTACTTC.

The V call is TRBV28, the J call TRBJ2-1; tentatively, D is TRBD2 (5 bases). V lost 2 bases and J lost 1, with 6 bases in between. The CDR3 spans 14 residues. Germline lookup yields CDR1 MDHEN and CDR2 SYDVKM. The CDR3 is CASSLSGSYNEQFF. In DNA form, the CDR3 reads TGTGCCAGCAGTTTAAGCGGTTCCTACAATGAGCAGTTCTTC.